This T cell receptor beta chain comes out of a study of graft-versus-host responses after intestinal transplantation. The study's findings and limits: Levels of circulating GvH clones at their peak were associated with early post-transplant HvG declines.

This table comes from immunoSEQ multiplex PCR, and its TCRdb copy is limited to in-frame clones, with some not included. The sample lists some 140,000 clones; more than 90% were seen once. For this clone: Its antigen is still unknown.

The CDR3 sequence is 11 residues long. Trimming left V 6 bases short and J 8 bases short, with 10 bases between. Germline V CDR1 and CDR2: SEHNR, FQNEAQ (reference sequence). The sequencing here drew on unstimulated CD4+ T cells sorted from spleen or lymph node cells, taken before intestinal transplant. The TCR originated in a human donor who received an intestinal transplant. The chain is built from TRBV7-9 and TRBJ1-1; no firm D call. The CDR3: CASSPEREAFF. The CDR3 DNA reads as TGTGCCAGCAGTCCGGAGCGCGAAGCTTTCTTT.